The subject of this entry is one TCR beta chain. What it binds is unknown. The data derive from a study of T cell responses to AZD1222 COVID-19 vaccine. Study details: Second-dose intervals of approximately 4 or approximately 12 weeks were pooled.

The CDR3 has 14 amino acids. Germline CDR1 SNHLY, CDR2 FYNNEI. With 6 bases removed from V and 1 base from J, the gap between germline ends came to 11 bases. General observations from the study: The sample set comprised mostly white British donors with more females, and clonal diversity was possibly underestimated. CD4 TCRs associated with vaccination spanned spike, dominating at 160-218 and 743-854.

The method was immunoSEQ multiplex PCR; TCRdb's version includes in-frame clones alone and lacks a portion of them. The sample lists around 100,000 clones, roughly 84% occurring once. The chain recombines TRBV2 with TRBJ2-3, with no clear D. Sequencing was performed on peripheral blood, taken on day 0 of AZD1222 vaccination. The clonotype originates from an adult in good health. The CDR3 DNA follows: TGTGCCAGCAGCGAGGTCGGACGCACAGATACGCAGTATTTT. It yields the protein CASSEVGRTDTQYF.